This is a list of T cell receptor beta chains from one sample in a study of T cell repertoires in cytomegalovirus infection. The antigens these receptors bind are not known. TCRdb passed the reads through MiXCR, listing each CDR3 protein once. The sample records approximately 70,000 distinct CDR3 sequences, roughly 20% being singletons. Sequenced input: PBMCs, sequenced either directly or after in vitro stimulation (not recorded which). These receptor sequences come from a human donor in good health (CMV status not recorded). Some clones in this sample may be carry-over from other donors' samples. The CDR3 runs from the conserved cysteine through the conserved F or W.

cdr3_aa: CASSLRQGPNQPQHF
j_call: TRBJ1-5
v_call: TRBV7-2

cdr3_aa: CSARAEGRSYNEQFF
j_call: TRBJ2-1
v_call: TRBV20-1

cdr3_aa: CASSYRNRRSYNEQFF
j_call: TRBJ2-1
v_call: TRBV6-2/TRBV6-3

cdr3_aa: CASSSGPDNEQFF
j_call: TRBJ2-1
v_call: TRBV7-8

cdr3_aa: CASSLLLAGNNEQFF
j_call: TRBJ2-1
v_call: TRBV28

cdr3_aa: CASSLQGNYGYTF
j_call: TRBJ1-2
v_call: TRBV7-9

cdr3_aa: CASSFGGVPHNEQFF
j_call: TRBJ2-1
v_call: TRBV7-9

cdr3_aa: CASSLQGRGLEQFF
j_call: TRBJ2-1
v_call: TRBV7-9

cdr3_aa: CASSLSNYEQYF
j_call: TRBJ2-7
v_call: TRBV7-4

cdr3_aa: CASSFPSQETQYF
j_call: TRBJ2-5
v_call: TRBV5-4

cdr3_aa: CAISGQGSYNEQFF
j_call: TRBJ2-1
v_call: TRBV10-3

cdr3_aa: CSATGLAGAQHTQYF
j_call: TRBJ2-3
v_call: TRBV20-1